These T cell receptor beta chains were read from a single sample in a study of T cell responses to AZD1222 COVID-19 vaccine. TCRdb's table, derived via immunoSEQ multiplex PCR, lists solely in-frame clones and lacks some. The sample yields fewer than 300,000 clones, just over 90% seen once. The input for sequencing was peripheral blood, taken on day 0 of AZD1222 vaccination. Receptors originate from an adult in good health. Each CDR3 is given with its conserved first and last residue. A D gene is named only where the DNA matches it firmly. Clone sizes are given selectively: once, few, many, or a class where the clone is expanded.

>NA|TRBJ1-1|TRBV10-2|NA
CASSDPGGDTEAFF
TGCGCCAGCAGTGACCCCGGAGGGGACACTGAAGCTTTCTTT
>NA|TRBJ2-7|TRBV6-5|NA
CASRDPGTKTYEQYF
TGTGCCAGCAGGGATCCGGGAACCAAGACTTACGAGCAGTACTTC
>once|TRBJ1-1|TRBV12-3/TRBV12-4|NA
CASSFTTEAFF
TGTGCCAGCAGTTTCACCACTGAAGCTTTCTTT
>NA|TRBJ2-7|TRBV9|NA
CASSPLSGSYEQYF
TGTGCCAGCAGCCCCCTGTCGGGCTCCTACGAGCAGTACTTC
>NA|TRBJ2-1|TRBV30|NA
CAWSPTYNEQFF
TGTGCCTGGAGTCCCACTTACAATGAGCAGTTCTTC
>NA|TRBJ1-4|TRBV19|NA
CASSPRLFEKLFF
TGTGCCAGTAGCCCGAGGCTCTTCGAAAAACTGTTTTTT
>NA|TRBJ2-1|TRBV19|TRBD1
CASSRRDRVLNEQFF
TGTGCCAGTAGTAGACGGGACAGGGTTCTTAATGAGCAGTTCTTC
>once|TRBJ2-3|TRBV18|TRBD2
CASSPGLVQLMVGADTQYF
TGTGCCAGCTCACCTGGACTAGTACAGTTAATGGTGGGAGCAGATACGCAGTATTTT
>once|TRBJ1-1|TRBV6-2/TRBV6-3|NA
CASSRTLRDTEAFF
TGTGCCAGCAGTCGGACCTTAAGGGACACTGAAGCTTTCTTT
>NA|TRBJ2-7|TRBV27|TRBD1
CASSLKGQAAYEQYF
TGTGCCAGCAGCCTAAAGGGACAGGCCGCCTACGAGCAGTACTTC
>NA|TRBJ1-2|TRBV20-1|NA
CSAPPGRGYTF
TGCAGTGCTCCCCCAGGGCGAGGCTACACCTTC
>NA|TRBJ2-3|TRBV7-2|TRBD2
CASSFGGDTDTQYF
TGTGCCAGCAGCTTCGGGGGGGACACAGATACGCAGTATTTT
>NA|TRBJ1-5|TRBV5-1|NA
CASSLGGAQPQHF
TGCGCCAGCAGCTTGGGGGGAGCTCAGCCCCAGCATTTT
>NA|TRBJ1-6|TRBV7-8|NA
CASSKRAESSYNSPLHF
TGTGCCAGCTCCAAGCGGGCGGAGAGCTCCTATAATTCACCCCTCCACTTT
>NA|TRBJ2-1|TRBV5-1|NA
CASSLGSHDNEQFF
TGCGCCAGCAGCTTGGGATCCCACGACAATGAGCAGTTCTTC
>NA|TRBJ2-1|TRBV29-1|TRBD1
CSARGQGPYNEQFF
TGCAGCGCGAGGGGACAGGGGCCCTACAATGAGCAGTTCTTC
>NA|TRBJ2-1|TRBV7-9|TRBD1
CASSSGTGIPNEQFF
TGTGCCAGCAGCTCAGGGACAGGGATCCCCAATGAGCAGTTCTTC
>NA|TRBJ2-2|TRBV4-3|NA
CASSPERHTGELFF
TGCGCCAGCAGCCCGGAGAGACACACCGGGGAGCTGTTTTTT
>once|TRBJ2-1|TRBV7-3|TRBD2
CASSPQLAGGSDEQFF
TGTGCCAGCAGCCCCCAGCTAGCGGGGGGTTCCGATGAGCAGTTCTTC
>NA|TRBJ2-7|TRBV11-2|NA
CASSLAANYEQYF
TGTGCCAGCAGCTTGGCTGCAAACTACGAGCAGTACTTC
>once|TRBJ2-1|TRBV11-2|TRBD2
CASSLSLAGGLTYNEQFF
TGTGCCAGCAGCTTAAGTCTAGCGGGGGGCCTTACCTACAATGAGCAGTTCTTC
>NA|TRBJ2-2|TRBV5-3|NA
CARSLGPGGRANTGELFF
TGTGCCAGAAGCTTGGGGCCTGGTGGGCGGGCGAACACCGGGGAGCTGTTTTTT
>NA|TRBJ1-2|TRBV24-1|NA
CATSDHRGEGYGYTF
TGTGCCACCAGTGATCATAGGGGGGAAGGCTATGGCTACACCTTC
>NA|TRBJ2-5|TRBV11-1|NA
CASSLARGGRFKTQYF
TGTGCCAGCAGCTTAGCGAGGGGTGGGAGGTTCAAGACCCAGTACTTC
>NA|TRBJ1-3|TRBV7-2|TRBD1
CASSAGQTSGNTIYF
TGTGCCAGCAGCGCGGGACAGACCTCTGGAAACACCATATATTTT
>NA|TRBJ1-1|TRBV2|NA
CASSAELNTEAFF
TGTGCCAGCAGTGCAGAGTTAAACACTGAAGCTTTCTTT
>NA|TRBJ1-2|TRBV6-5|TRBD1
CASSSDRGLGGYTF
TGTGCCAGCAGTTCGGACAGGGGGCTAGGGGGCTACACCTTC
>NA|TRBJ1-2|TRBV27|NA
CASRRLPVDGYTF
TGTGCCAGCAGGAGACTCCCGGTGGATGGCTACACCTTC
>NA|TRBJ2-7|TRBV11-2|NA
CASSLQSDLYEQYF
TGTGCCAGCAGCCTTCAGTCGGACCTTTACGAGCAGTACTTC
>NA|TRBJ1-1|TRBV6-5|NA
CASSYSHGGTEAFF
TGTGCCAGCAGTTACTCTCATGGGGGTACTGAAGCTTTCTTT
>NA|TRBJ2-3|TRBV18|NA
CASSPFGGPTDTQYF
TGTGCCAGCTCACCGTTCGGGGGCCCCACAGATACGCAGTATTTT
>NA|TRBJ2-2|TRBV19|TRBD1
CASSKDRAGELFF
TGTGCCAGTAGTAAGGACAGGGCCGGGGAGCTGTTTTTT
>NA|TRBJ2-2|TRBV28|NA
CASSYRARGELFF
TGTGCCAGCAGTTACAGGGCCCGGGGGGAGCTGTTTTTT
>NA|TRBJ1-6|TRBV6-5|NA
CASSYWRAGGFSPLHF
TGTGCCAGCAGTTATTGGCGCGCCGGGGGCTTTTCACCCCTCCACTTT